This is a list of T cell receptor beta chains from one sample in a study of glioma-infiltrating T cells. Using its own MiXCR run on the multiplex PCR reads, TCRdb lists one record per CDR3 protein. The sample records some 130,000 distinct CDR3 sequences, around a quarter being singletons. Sequences were obtained from glioma tissue, nonneoplastic brain tissue, or PBMCs (not recorded which). These receptors were obtained from a human donor with low-grade glioma or glioblastoma, undergoing nonglioma brain surgery, or in good health (not recorded which). The CDR3 runs from the conserved cysteine through the conserved F or W. The D gene is left open where the match is weak. Not all rows give a size; the values are once, few, many and, for expanded clones, a class.

>many|.|TRBJ2-3|TRBV27
CASSEGSSTDTQYF
TGTGCCAGCAGTGAGGGGTCCTCCACAGATACGCAGTATTTT
>few|TRBD1|TRBJ1-5|TRBV19
CASSKPGQSNQPQHF
TGTGCCAGTAGTAAACCGGGACAGAGCAATCAGCCCCAGCATTTT
>.|.|TRBJ2-3|TRBV7-8
CASSPLVSTDTQYF
TGTGCCAGCAGCCCTCTGGTTAGCACAGATACGCAGTATTTT
>.|.|TRBJ2-5|TRBV10-2
CASSESTRETQYF
TGCGCCAGCAGTGAGTCGACGAGGGAGACCCAGTACTTC
>.|TRBD1|TRBJ1-5|TRBV7-6
CASSHGQGGQPQHF
TGTGCTAGCAGCCACGGACAGGGTGGACAGCCCCAGCATTTT
>.|TRBD2|TRBJ2-1|TRBV3-1
CASTPRWERGGENEQFF
TGTGCCAGCACCCCAAGATGGGAGCGGGGGGGTGAGAATGAGCAGTTCTTC
>.|.|TRBJ1-5|TRBV20-1
CSARGRMREQPQHF
TGCAGTGCTAGAGGGCGGATGCGAGAACAGCCCCAGCATTTT
>few|.|TRBJ1-2|TRBV7-2
CASSLALATGYTF
TGTGCCAGCAGCTTAGCGCTAGCGACAGGCTACACCTTC
>many|.|TRBJ2-3|TRBV20-1
CSARHWSGQKQYF
TGCAGTGCTAGACATTGGAGCGGTCAGAAGCAGTATTTT
>.|TRBD2|TRBJ2-3|TRBV7-2
CASTKRTSGGGDTQYF
TGTGCCAGCACAAAAAGGACTAGCGGGGGTGGGGATACGCAGTATTTT
>many|.|TRBJ2-5|TRBV20-1
CSARRHLLETQYF
TGCAGTGCTAGACGACATCTGTTGGAGACCCAGTACTTC
>many|.|TRBJ1-5|TRBV20-1
CSATRTLNQPQHF
TGCAGTGCCACAAGGACCCTCAATCAGCCCCAGCATTTT
>once|.|TRBJ2-3|TRBV6-6
CASSQPRDSGTDTRYF
TGTGCCAGCAGTCAACCTCGGGATAGCGGCACAGATACGCGGTATTTT
>few|.|TRBJ2-3|TRBV18
CASSPQGMSDTQYF
TGTGCCAGCTCACCGCAGGGGATGTCAGATACGCAGTATTTT
>many|.|TRBJ1-5|TRBV28
CASSLRGANNQPQHF
TGTGCCAGCAGTTTGCGGGGGGCAAACAATCAGCCCCAGCATTTT
>many|.|TRBJ1-1|TRBV27
CASSFTGTMSEAFF
TGTGCCAGCAGTTTTACCGGGACAATGAGTGAAGCTTTCTTT
>.|.|TRBJ1-4|TRBV28
CASTYSSTTGSGREKLFF
TGTGCCAGCACTTACTCGAGTACAACAGGGAGTGGCCGCGAAAAACTGTTTTTT
>.|.|TRBJ2-4|TRBV6-6
CASRDAPDAKNIQYF
TGTGCCAGCAGGGACGCCCCGGACGCCAAAAACATTCAGTACTTC
>once|TRBD2|TRBJ2-1|TRBV6-5
CASSYSGTSGGGEQFF
TGTGCCAGCAGTTACTCTGGGACTAGCGGGGGCGGGGAGCAGTTCTTC
>many|.|TRBJ2-1|TRBV6-1
CASSFSQNYNEQFF
TGTGCCAGCAGTTTTAGTCAGAATTACAATGAGCAGTTCTTC
>once|.|TRBJ2-2|TRBV24-1
CATSLEYGELFF
TGTGCCACCAGTTTGGAGTACGGGGAGCTGTTTTTT
>.|TRBD2|TRBJ2-1|TRBV7-2
CASSSPLRTSGALNEQFF
TGTGCCAGCAGTTCACCCCTACGAACTAGCGGGGCCTTAAATGAGCAGTTCTTC
>.|TRBD1|TRBJ1-1|TRBV12-3/TRBV12-4
CASSLLSPSQGATQPTLNTEAFF
TGTGCCAGCAGTTTATTAAGCCCCTCACAGGGGGCCACTCAACCTACTCTGAACACTGAAGCTTTCTTT
>.|TRBD2|TRBJ2-1|TRBV20-1
CSAREPSGGFFEQFF
TGCAGTGCTAGAGAACCTAGCGGGGGGTTTTTTGAGCAGTTCTTC
>.|TRBD1|TRBJ1-1|TRBV29-1
CSVPRQGGMNTEAFF
TGCAGCGTTCCCCGGCAGGGGGGAATGAACACTGAAGCTTTCTTT
>many|.|TRBJ1-5|TRBV6-1
CASRDPGSNQPQHF
TGTGCCAGCAGGGACCCTGGAAGCAATCAGCCCCAGCATTTT
>many|.|TRBJ1-5|TRBV27
CASSSQRGLRHQPQHF
TGTGCCAGCAGTTCCCAGAGGGGCCTTAGGCATCAGCCCCAGCATTTT
>many|TRBD1|TRBJ2-5|TRBV20-1
CSASRDRQETQYF
TGCAGTGCTAGCCGGGACAGACAAGAGACCCAGTACTTC
>few|TRBD1|TRBJ2-2|TRBV3-1
CASSQERDSSNTGELFF
TGTGCCAGCAGCCAAGAACGGGACAGTTCGAACACCGGGGAGCTGTTTTTT
>few|.|TRBJ1-2|TRBV6-1
CASSSGREANYGYTF
TGTGCCAGCAGTTCGGGACGGGAAGCTAACTATGGCTACACCTTC
>.|TRBD1|TRBJ1-1|TRBV29-1
CSPLRGQRGEAFF
TGCAGCCCCCTGAGGGGGCAAAGGGGTGAAGCTTTCTTT
>few|.|TRBJ1-2|TRBV28
CASSSDHYGYTF
TGTGCCAGCAGTTCCGACCACTATGGCTACACCTTC
>many|TRBD1|TRBJ1-1|TRBV2
CASSGPTGLTNTEAFF
TGTGCCAGCAGTGGGCCGACAGGGTTGACGAACACTGAAGCTTTCTTT
>many|.|TRBJ1-5|TRBV28
CASSLLGTNSNQPQHF
TGTGCCAGCAGTCTCCTCGGGACGAATAGCAATCAGCCCCAGCATTTT
>.|.|TRBJ2-1|TRBV5-6
CASSPGGTLYNEQFF
TGTGCCAGCAGCCCCGGAGGGACACTATACAATGAGCAGTTCTTC
>.|.|TRBJ1-1|TRBV3-1
CASSQLLYLRTPGNTEAFF
TGTGCCAGCAGCCAACTACTATACTTACGGACGCCGGGGAACACTGAAGCTTTCTTT
>many|.|TRBJ1-1|TRBV15
CATSTDDWSNTEAFF
TGTGCCACCAGCACCGACGACTGGTCCAACACTGAAGCTTTCTTT
>many|TRBD1|TRBJ1-6|TRBV27
CASRALTGANSPLHF
TGTGCCAGCAGGGCTCTGACAGGGGCCAATTCACCCCTCCACTTT
>.|.|TRBJ2-1|TRBV7-7
CASSLVRGAYNEQFF
TGTGCTAGCAGCTTAGTACGGGGGGCGTACAATGAGCAGTTCTTC
>few|TRBD2|TRBJ2-3|TRBV20-1
CSAGPGRGGTDTQYF
TGCAGTGCTGGGCCGGGGCGGGGGGGCACAGATACGCAGTATTTT
>few|.|TRBJ2-2|TRBV7-9
CASSRGRVTNTGELFF
TGTGCCAGCAGTAGGGGCCGCGTCACGAACACCGGGGAGCTGTTTTTT
>.|.|TRBJ2-2|TRBV6-1
CASSPPNRPSGAGELFF
TGTGCCAGCAGTCCGCCCAACAGGCCCTCGGGGGCCGGGGAGCTGTTTTTT
>.|.|TRBJ1-5|TRBV6-8
CASSYGIAPNQPQHF
TGTGCCAGCAGTTACGGCATCGCCCCAAATCAGCCCCAGCATTTT
>few|.|TRBJ1-2|TRBV4-1
CASSLTRGVINYGYTF
TGCGCCAGCAGCCTCACTAGGGGAGTTATTAACTATGGCTACACCTTC
>few|.|TRBJ2-3|TRBV14
CASSLLGARTDTQYF
TGTGCCAGCAGCCTGCTTGGGGCCCGCACAGATACGCAGTATTTT
>few|.|TRBJ1-4|TRBV19
CASSTRPTNEKLFF
TGTGCCAGTAGTACCAGACCAACTAATGAAAAACTGTTTTTT
>many|.|TRBJ2-3|TRBV20-1
CSARDQGQSDTQYF
TGCAGTGCTAGAGATCAGGGACAATCAGATACGCAGTATTTT
>many|.|TRBJ1-1|TRBV20-1
CSASRVRSEAFF
TGCAGTGCTTCAAGGGTAAGGTCCGAAGCTTTCTTT
>.|.|TRBJ1-2|TRBV4-1
CASSHPGQGVYGYTF
TGCGCCAGCAGCCACCCCGGGCAGGGAGTCTATGGCTACACCTTC
>.|.|TRBJ2-3|TRBV7-2
CASRPRDGYTDTQYF
TGTGCCAGCAGACCCCGGGACGGCTACACAGATACGCAGTATTTT